This T cell receptor beta chain comes out of a study of cytomegalovirus exposure and HLA in healthy donors. The PCR contained 60 Vbeta and 13 Jbeta primers. The data were produced by immunoSEQ multiplex PCR, yet TCRdb's version contains in-frame clones alone and is incomplete. This sample has about 120,000 clones, with roughly 79% found just once. The CDR3 sequence is 17 residues long. CDR1 and CDR2 (germline): MNHEY, SMNVEV (reference sequence). V lost 0 bases and J 1 base, leaving 14 bases between the germline ends. Regarding donors, all were healthy bone marrow donors. Worth noting for this clone: The antigen is not known.

Study-wide results and caveats: Previously analyzed data showed that most TCR beta V segments were productive at a frequency of about 87% or about 30%. Researchers had no immune exposure information except CMV serostatus available.

Sequences were obtained from PBMCs. The clonotype comes from a woman under 30 in good health and CMV-seronegative. The chain couples TRBV27 to TRBJ2-3; D unclear. The CDR3 spells CASSLSRVVVGTDTQYF. The CDR3, as DNA: TGTGCCAGCAGTTTATCGAGAGTGGTCGTGGGCACAGATACGCAGTATTTT.